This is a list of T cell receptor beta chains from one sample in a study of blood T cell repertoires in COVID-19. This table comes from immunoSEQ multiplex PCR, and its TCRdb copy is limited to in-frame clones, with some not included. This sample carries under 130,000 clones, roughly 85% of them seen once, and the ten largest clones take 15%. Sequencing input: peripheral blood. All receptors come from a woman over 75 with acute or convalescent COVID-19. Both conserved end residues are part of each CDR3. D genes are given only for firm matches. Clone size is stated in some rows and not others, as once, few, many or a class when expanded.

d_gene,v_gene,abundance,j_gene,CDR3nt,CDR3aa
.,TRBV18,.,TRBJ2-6,TGTGCCAGCTCACCAAAGGAGTCCAGGGACTCTGGGGCCAACGTCCTGACTTTC,CASSPKESRDSGANVLTF
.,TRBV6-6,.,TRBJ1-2,TGTGCCAGCAGTTCGTCCGGGGGCTACACCTTC,CASSSSGGYTF
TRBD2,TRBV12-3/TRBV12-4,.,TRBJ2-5,TGTGCCAGCAGTCGGGACTATCAAGAGACCCAGTACTTC,CASSRDYQETQYF
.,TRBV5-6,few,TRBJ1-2,TGTGCCAGCAGCCTGCCTCAGGACTATGGCTACACCTTC,CASSLPQDYGYTF
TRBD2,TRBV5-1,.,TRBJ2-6,TGCGCCAGCAGCTCAGCGGGGACTGCAGGGGCCAACGTCCTGACTTTC,CASSSAGTAGANVLTF
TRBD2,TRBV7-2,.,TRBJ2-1,TGTGCCAGCAGGGAGGGACTAGCGGAATACAATGAGCAGTTCTTC,CASREGLAEYNEQFF
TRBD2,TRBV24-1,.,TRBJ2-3,TGTGCCACCAGTGAAACTAGCGGCCGCACAGATACGCAGTATTTT,CATSETSGRTDTQYF
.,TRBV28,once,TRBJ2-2,TGTGCCAGCAGTTTACAGGGGTTGAACACCGGGGAGCTGTTTTTT,CASSLQGLNTGELFF
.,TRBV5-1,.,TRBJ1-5,TGCGCCAGCAGCTTCGGGAGCAATCAGCCCCAGCATTTT,CASSFGSNQPQHF
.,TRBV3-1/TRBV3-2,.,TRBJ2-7,TGTGCCAGCAGCCGGAGGGGAACCTACGAGCAGTACTTC,CASSRRGTYEQYF
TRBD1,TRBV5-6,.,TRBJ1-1,TGTGCCAGCAGCCCAGGGACAGTAAAGGGCACTGAAGCTTTCTTT,CASSPGTVKGTEAFF
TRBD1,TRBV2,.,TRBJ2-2,TGTGCCAGCAGACAGGGGCCCGGGGAGCTGTTTTTT,CASRQGPGELFF
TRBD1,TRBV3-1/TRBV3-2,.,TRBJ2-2,TGTGCCACCCGGGACAGGGTGACCACCGGGGAGCTGTTTTTT,CATRDRVTTGELFF
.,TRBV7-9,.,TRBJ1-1,TGTGCCAGCAGCTTATACACAGCAGGGCGGACTGAAGCTTTCTTT,CASSLYTAGRTEAFF
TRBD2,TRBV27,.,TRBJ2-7,TGTGCCAGCAGTCTCCTCCCGACTAGCGGGAGCTCCTACGAGCAGTACTTC,CASSLLPTSGSSYEQYF
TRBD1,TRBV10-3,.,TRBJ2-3,TGTGCCATCAGTTATGGGACAGCGAACACAGATACGCAGTATTTT,CAISYGTANTDTQYF
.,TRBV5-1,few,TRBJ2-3,TGCGCCAGCAGCCCCTCTTCGGGCACAGATACGCAGTATTTT,CASSPSSGTDTQYF
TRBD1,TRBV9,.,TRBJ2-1,TGTGCCAGCAGCTTCCGACAGGGGGAATGGTACAATGAGCAGTTCTTC,CASSFRQGEWYNEQFF
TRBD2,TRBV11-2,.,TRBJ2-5,TGTGCCAGCAACACGATGGGGGAGGGAAAGGAGACCCAGTACTTC,CASNTMGEGKETQYF
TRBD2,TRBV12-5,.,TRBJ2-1,TGTGCTAGTGGTTTGGGGACTAGCGGGTTGTATGAGCAGTTCTTC,CASGLGTSGLYEQFF
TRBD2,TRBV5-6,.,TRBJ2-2,TGTGCCAGCAGCCAGGGACTAGCGGACCCCACCGGGGAGCTGTTTTTT,CASSQGLADPTGELFF
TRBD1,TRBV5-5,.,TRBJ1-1,TGTGCCAGCAGCCAACAGGGGGAAGGCACTGAAGCTTTCTTT,CASSQQGEGTEAFF
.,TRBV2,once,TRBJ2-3,TGTGCCAGCCGGCCAGGGGGTAGCGGGACTAGCACAGATACGCAGTATTTT,CASRPGGSGTSTDTQYF
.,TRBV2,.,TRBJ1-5,TGTGCCAGCAGCCCGACAGGCAAAAATAGCAATCAGCCCCAGCATTTT,CASSPTGKNSNQPQHF
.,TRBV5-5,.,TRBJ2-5,TGTGCCAGCACCATAGAGGGGGATGTTGAGACCCAGTACTTC,CASTIEGDVETQYF
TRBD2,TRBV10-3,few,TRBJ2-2,TGTGCCATCAGGGGGGCTAGCGGGAGCGGCACCGGGGAGCTGTTTTTT,CAIRGASGSGTGELFF
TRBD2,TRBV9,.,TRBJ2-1,TGTGCCAGCAGCGTATACCAGCGGGAGGGCAATGAGCAGTTCTTC,CASSVYQREGNEQFF
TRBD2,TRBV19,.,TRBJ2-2,TGTGCCAGTAGTACTTACCACGGACTAGCGGGAGGGCCGGCCGGGGAGCTGTTTTTT,CASSTYHGLAGGPAGELFF
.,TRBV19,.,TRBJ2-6,TGTGCCAGTAGTACCCTGGGACTGAGCTCTGGGGCCAACGTCCTGACTTTC,CASSTLGLSSGANVLTF
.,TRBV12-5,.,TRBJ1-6,TGTGCTAGTGGCGGGGGGACGTATAATTCACCCCTCCACTTT,CASGGGTYNSPLHF
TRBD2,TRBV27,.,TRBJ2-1,TGTGCCAGCAGCATAAAAACCCCGGGACTAGCGGGTTACAATGAGCAGTTCTTC,CASSIKTPGLAGYNEQFF
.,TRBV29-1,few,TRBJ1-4,TGCAGCGTCCAGGGGACTAATGAAAAACTGTTTTTT,CSVQGTNEKLFF
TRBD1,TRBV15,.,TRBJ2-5,TGTGCCACCAGCAGAGGCCTCCGGGACAGCCAGGTAACCCAGTACTTC,CATSRGLRDSQVTQYF
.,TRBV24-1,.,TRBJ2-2,TGTGCCACCAGTTCGACAGCATCGGACACCGGGGAGCTGTTTTTT,CATSSTASDTGELFF
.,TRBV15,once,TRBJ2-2,TGTGCCACCAGCAGAGCAGCGAGGCCGGGCGGGGAGCTGTTTTTT,CATSRAARPGGELFF
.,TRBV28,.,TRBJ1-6,TGTGCCAGCACCCTCGGGGGTTCCTATAATTCACCCCTCCACTTT,CASTLGGSYNSPLHF
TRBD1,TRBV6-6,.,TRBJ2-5,TGTGCCAGCAGTCCCCAGTTGAGCAGGGGGCGAATCCAAGAGACCCAGTACTTC,CASSPQLSRGRIQETQYF
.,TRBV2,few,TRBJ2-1,TGTGCCAGCAAAGGGAGGAGCTCCTACAATGAGCAGTTCTTC,CASKGRSSYNEQFF
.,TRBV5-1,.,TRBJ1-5,TGCGCCAGCAGCCCTGACAGCGATCAGCCCCAGCATTTT,CASSPDSDQPQHF
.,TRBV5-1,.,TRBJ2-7,TGCGCCAGCAGCTTGGGTAGCGGATACCACGAGCAGTACTTC,CASSLGSGYHEQYF
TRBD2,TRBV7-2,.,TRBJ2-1,TGTGCCAGCAGCGCCTCTAGCGGGGTCTCCTACAATGAGCAGTTCTTC,CASSASSGVSYNEQFF
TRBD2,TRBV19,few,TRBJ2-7,TGTGCCAGTAGTATAGATGTCGGGTCTTCTGGGCGGGGGTCCTACGAGCAGTACTTC,CASSIDVGSSGRGSYEQYF
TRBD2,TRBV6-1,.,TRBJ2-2,TGTGCCAGCAGTGAGGTGACTAGCGGGATAAAAGCGAACACCGGGGAGCTGTTTTTT,CASSEVTSGIKANTGELFF
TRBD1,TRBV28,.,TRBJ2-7,TGTGCCAGCACCCGGGACAGTTCCTACGAGCAGTACTTC,CASTRDSSYEQYF
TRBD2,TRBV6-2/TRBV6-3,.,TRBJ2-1,TGTGCCAGCAGTTACTCGAAGACTAGCGCAAATGAGCAGTTCTTC,CASSYSKTSANEQFF
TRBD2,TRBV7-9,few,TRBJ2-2,TGTGCCAGCGGGGGACTAGCCGCCGGGGAGCTGTTTTTT,CASGGLAAGELFF
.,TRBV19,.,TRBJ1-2,TGTGCCAGTAGCAAAGACCGCGGCTATGGCTACACCTTC,CASSKDRGYGYTF
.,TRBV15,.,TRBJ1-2,TGTGCCACCAGCAGAGCGGTGAAAGGGGACTATGGCTACACCTTC,CATSRAVKGDYGYTF
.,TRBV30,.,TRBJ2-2,TGTGCCTGGAGTGTAGCCCGGACCGGGGAGCTGTTTTTT,CAWSVARTGELFF
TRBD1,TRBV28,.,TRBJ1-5,TGTGCCAGCAGACGCCCGGGACAGGGTAATCAGCCCCAGCATTTT,CASRRPGQGNQPQHF
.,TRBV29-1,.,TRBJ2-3,TGCACCATAGGGGTAACAGATACGCAGTATTTT,CTIGVTDTQYF
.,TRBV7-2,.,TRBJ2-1,TGTGCCAGCACCTTGGGGGGCGGGAGTAGAAATGAGCAGTTCTTC,CASTLGGGSRNEQFF
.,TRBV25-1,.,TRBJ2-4,TGTGCCAGCAGTGAAGCGGGAGCCAAAAACATTCAGTACTTC,CASSEAGAKNIQYF